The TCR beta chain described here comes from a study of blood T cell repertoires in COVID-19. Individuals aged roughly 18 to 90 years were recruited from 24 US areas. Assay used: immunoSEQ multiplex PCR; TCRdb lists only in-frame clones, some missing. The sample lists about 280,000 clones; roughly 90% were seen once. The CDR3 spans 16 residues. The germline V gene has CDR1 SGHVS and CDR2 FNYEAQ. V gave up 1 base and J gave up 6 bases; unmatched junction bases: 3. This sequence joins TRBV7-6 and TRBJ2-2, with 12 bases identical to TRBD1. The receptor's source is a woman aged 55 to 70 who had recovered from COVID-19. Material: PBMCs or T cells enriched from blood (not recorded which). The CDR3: CASSLGGQGAPGELFF. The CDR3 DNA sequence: TGTGCCAGCAGCTTAGGGGGACAGGGGGCCCCCGGGGAGCTGTTTTTT.